A single sample gave rise to the 14 T cell receptor beta chains below, sequenced in a study of technical replicates of blood from a few donors. Sequencing was performed with immunoSEQ multiplex PCR; in TCRdb, only in-frame clones are kept and a portion is missing. The sample yields fewer than 60,000 clones, around 90% seen once. Sequencing was carried out using PBMCs. The receptor set was obtained from a human donor in good health. Some clones in this sample may be carry-over from other donors' samples.

This chain uses TRBV2 with TRBJ2-5, with 14 bases aligning to TRBD2. The length of the CDR3 is 15 residues. After removal of 6 bases from V and 5 bases from J, the junction contained 5 bases not matched to a gene. In germline, CDR1 is SNHLY, CDR2 FYNNEI. CDR3 coding DNA: TGTGCCAGCAGGAAAGGACTAGCGGGAGGTGAGACCCAGTACTTC. Translated, it gives CASRKGLAGGETQYF.

The chain uses TRBV5-6 and TRBJ2-1; 15 bases fit TRBD2. J was trimmed by 8 bases and V by 5 bases; bases with no gene match: 8. CDR1 is SGHDT and CDR2 is YYEEEE in the germline V gene. The CDR3 runs 16 residues. The CDR3 protein is CASRSRTSGRGDEQFF. The CDR3 DNA reads as TGTGCCAGCAGATCTAGGACTAGCGGGAGGGGGGATGAGCAGTTCTTC. Drawing the rest from reference TRBV5-6 and TRBJ2-1, the complete variable domain is DAGVTQSPTHLIKTRGQQVTLRCSPKSGHDTVSWYQQALGQGPQFIFQYYEEEERQRGNFPDRFSGHQFPNYSSELNVNALLLGDSALYLCASRSRTSGRGDEQFFGPGTRLTVL.

The chain recombines TRBV5-4 with TRBJ2-5, with 9 bases matching TRBD2. Looked up from germline, CDR1 is SGHNT and CDR2 is YYREEE (reference sequence). The CDR3 length is 17 residues. V was pared by 2 bases and J by 7 bases, with 15 bases of the junction left unmatched. The CDR3 region has the DNA TGTGCCAGCAGCTTTGCTAGCGGGATCTCCTCCCCGGGGACCCAGTACTTC. The encoded protein is CASSFASGISSPGTQYF.

J is TRBJ2-3 and V is TRBV27, with a tentative D call TRBD2 (5 bases). This CDR3 is 16 amino acids long. Trimming stripped 2 bases from V and 3 bases from J, with 15 bases between. CDR1 and CDR2 (germline): MNHEY, SMNVEV (reference sequence). For the CDR3, the DNA is TGTGCCAGCAGTTTACTGGGCACAACGGGGACAGATACGCAGTATTTT. Its translation: CASSLLGTTGTDTQYF.

The V and J genes are TRBV27 and TRBJ2-7; D is possibly TRBD2 (5 bases). Germline assignment: CDR1 MNHEY and CDR2 SMNVEV (reference sequence). The V end was cut by 5 bases, the J end by 8 bases, with 19 bases between. This CDR3 has 14 residues. The CDR3 DNA reads as TGTGCCAGCAGTATTCGGGAAAACCCTACGCAGCAGTACTTC. Amino acid sequence: CASSIRENPTQQYF.

The chain joins TRBV7-9 to TRBJ2-7; D perhaps matches TRBD2 (6 bases). The CDR3 spans 15 residues. Per the germline V gene, CDR1 is SEHNR and CDR2 is FQNEAQ (reference sequence). Trimming took off 5 bases at V and 2 bases at J, with 16 bases between the two ends. CDR3: CASSTAAGRTYEQYF. DNA of the CDR3: TGTGCCAGCAGCACGGCGGCGGGACGGACCTACGAGCAGTACTTC.

The chain couples TRBV2 to TRBJ1-2; D unresolved. The CDR3 consists of 15 residues. Germline V gene lookup returns CDR1 SNHLY and CDR2 FYNNEI. V was pared by 2 bases and J by 0 bases, with 10 bases between. CDR3 protein: CASSETGNANYGYTF. The CDR3 DNA is TGTGCCAGCAGTGAAACCGGGAACGCTAACTATGGCTACACCTTC.

The V and J genes are TRBV6-1 and TRBJ1-1; perhaps TRBD1 as D (6 bases). CDR1 and CDR2 (germline): MNHNS, SASEGT. The CDR3 is made up of 15 amino acids. Trimming pared 5 bases from V and 4 bases from J, leaving 17 bases between. The CDR3 loop reads CASSPKGARGTEAFF. The CDR3 DNA sequence: TGTGCCAGCAGTCCGAAAGGGGCCAGGGGCACTGAAGCTTTCTTT.

This sequence joins TRBV6-6 and TRBJ1-1; D not certain. Per the germline V gene, CDR1 is MNHNY and CDR2 is SVGAGI (reference sequence). The CDR3 spans 13 residues. Trimming took 7 bases from V and 1 from J, leaving 10 bases between them. The CDR3 region has the DNA TGTGCCAGCATCCAATCACAGAACACTGAAGCTTTCTTT. Translating it yields CASIQSQNTEAFF.

The chain uses TRBV4-3 and TRBJ1-5; TRBD1 might be the D (5 bases). V dropped 3 bases and J dropped 6 bases, with 12 bases sitting between them. Germline assignment: CDR1 LGHNA and CDR2 YSLEER. The CDR3 covers 14 residues. The CDR3 DNA reads TGCGCCAGCAGCCAGGAACCCGGGGGTCAGCCCCAGCATTTT. Translated, it gives CASSQEPGGQPQHF.

The rearrangement uses TRBV6-4 and TRBJ2-1, with TRBD2 matching over 8 bases. CDR1 is MRHNA, CDR2 SNTAGT, per germline. After removal of 5 bases from V and 11 bases from J, the junction contained 8 bases not matched to a gene. The CDR3 has 13 amino acids. As DNA, the CDR3 is TGTGCCAGCAGTCCGGACGCTAGCGGGCAGCAGTTCTTC. This encodes CASSPDASGQQFF.

The chain uses TRBV28 and TRBJ2-3; 7 positions agree with TRBD2. The CDR3 extends over 15 amino acids. Germline V gene sequence: CDR1 MDHEN, CDR2 SYDVKM. V trimming: 8 bases; J trimming: 0 bases; junction bases outside the gene matches: 8. CDR3 sequence: CASSVGSGSTDTQYF. Here the CDR3 DNA reads TGTGCCAGCTCAGTCGGTAGCGGGAGCACAGATACGCAGTATTTT.

This chain uses TRBV27 with TRBJ2-5; 10 nucleotides agree with TRBD1. The V gene's germline CDR1 is MNHEY and CDR2 SMNVEV (reference sequence). There are 15 residues in the CDR3. The V gene end was trimmed by 5 bases and the J gene end by 1 base; junction bases not matched to a gene: 4. This CDR3 is CASSHGQGVQETQYF. The CDR3 DNA is TGTGCCAGCAGTCACGGACAGGGGGTCCAAGAGACCCAGTACTTC.

The rearrangement uses TRBV19 and TRBJ1-2; D uncertain. The CDR3 loop spans 14 amino acids. The V and J ends lost 2 bases and 2 bases respectively, with 9 bases between them. From germline, CDR1 is LNHDA and CDR2 SQIVND (reference sequence). The CDR3 reads CASSILSQNYGYTF. CDR3 in DNA: TGTGCCAGTAGTATACTTTCACAGAACTATGGCTACACCTTC.